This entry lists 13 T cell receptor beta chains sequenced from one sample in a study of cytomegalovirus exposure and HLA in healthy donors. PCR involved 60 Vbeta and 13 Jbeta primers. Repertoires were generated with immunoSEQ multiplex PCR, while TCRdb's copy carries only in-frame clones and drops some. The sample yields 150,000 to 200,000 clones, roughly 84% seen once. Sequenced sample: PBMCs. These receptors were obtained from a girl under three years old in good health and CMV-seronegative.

Here the CDR3 reads CASSLGLGRGDEKLFF. CDR3 DNA: TGTGCCAGCAGCTTGGGTCTTGGCAGGGGGGATGAAAAACTGTTTTTT. This chain connects TRBV7-8 to TRBJ1-4, with TRBD1 identical over 7 bases. CDR3 length: 16 amino acids. Germline values: CDR1 SGHVS, CDR2 FQNEAQ. J gave up 6 bases and V 3 bases, and 10 bases lay outside the gene matches.

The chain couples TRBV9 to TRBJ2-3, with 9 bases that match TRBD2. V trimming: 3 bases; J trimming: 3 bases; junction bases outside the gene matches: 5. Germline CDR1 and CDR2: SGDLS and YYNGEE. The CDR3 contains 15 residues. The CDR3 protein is CASSEASGTTDTQYF. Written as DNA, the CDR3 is TGTGCCAGCAGCGAGGCTAGCGGGACGACAGATACGCAGTATTTT.

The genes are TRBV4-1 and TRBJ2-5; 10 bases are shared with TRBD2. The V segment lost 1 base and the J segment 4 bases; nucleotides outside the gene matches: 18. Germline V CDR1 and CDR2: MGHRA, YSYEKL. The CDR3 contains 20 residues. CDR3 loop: CASSQAPIIPIAGGRETQYF. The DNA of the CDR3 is TGCGCCAGCAGCCAAGCTCCGATCATCCCCATAGCGGGAGGTAGAGAGACCCAGTACTTC.

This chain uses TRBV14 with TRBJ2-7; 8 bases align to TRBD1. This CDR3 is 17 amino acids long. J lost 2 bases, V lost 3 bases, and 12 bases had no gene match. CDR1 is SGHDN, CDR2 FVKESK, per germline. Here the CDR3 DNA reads TGTGCCAGCAGCCAGTCTCAGGGGGCCCTAGGCCCCTACGAGCAGTACTTC. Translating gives CASSQSQGALGPYEQYF.

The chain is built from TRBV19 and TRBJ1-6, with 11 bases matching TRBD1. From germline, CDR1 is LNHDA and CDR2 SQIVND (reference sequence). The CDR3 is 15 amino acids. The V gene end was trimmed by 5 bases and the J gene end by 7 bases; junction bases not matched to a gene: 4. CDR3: CASSPRTGGNSPLHF. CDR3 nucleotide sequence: TGTGCCAGTAGTCCTCGGACAGGGGGCAATTCACCCCTCCACTTT.

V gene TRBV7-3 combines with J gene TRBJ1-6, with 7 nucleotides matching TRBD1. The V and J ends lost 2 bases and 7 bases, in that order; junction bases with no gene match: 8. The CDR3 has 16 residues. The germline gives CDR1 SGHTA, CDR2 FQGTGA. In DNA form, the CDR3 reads TGTGCCAGCAGCTTACCCCTGGGCAGGGGGAATTCACCCCTCCACTTT. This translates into CASSLPLGRGNSPLHF.

The CDR3 loop is CASSLLTSVPNTGELFF. DNA of the CDR3: TGTGCCAGCAGCTTACTCACTAGCGTCCCGAACACCGGGGAGCTGTTTTTT. The chain is built from TRBV5-6 and TRBJ2-2; 7 bases align to TRBD2. CDR1 is SGHDT, CDR2 YYEEEE, per germline. The length of the CDR3 is 17 residues. V was pared by 2 bases and J by 0 bases, with 7 bases of the junction left unmatched.

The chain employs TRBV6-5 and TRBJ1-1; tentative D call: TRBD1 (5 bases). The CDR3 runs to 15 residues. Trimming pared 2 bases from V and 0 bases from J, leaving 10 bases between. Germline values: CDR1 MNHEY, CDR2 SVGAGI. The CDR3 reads CASSYNRRMNTEAFF. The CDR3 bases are TGTGCCAGCAGTTACAACAGGAGAATGAACACTGAAGCTTTCTTT.

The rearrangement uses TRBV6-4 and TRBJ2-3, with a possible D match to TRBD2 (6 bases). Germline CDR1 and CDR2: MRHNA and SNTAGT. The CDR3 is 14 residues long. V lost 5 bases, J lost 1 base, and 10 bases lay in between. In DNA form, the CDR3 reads TGTGCCAGCAGTACGACGGGGGGCACAGATACGCAGTATTTT. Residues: CASSTTGGTDTQYF.

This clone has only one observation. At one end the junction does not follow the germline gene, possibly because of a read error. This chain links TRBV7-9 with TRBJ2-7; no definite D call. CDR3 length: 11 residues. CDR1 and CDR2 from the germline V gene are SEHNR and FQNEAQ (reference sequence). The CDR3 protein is CSSSHSYEQYF. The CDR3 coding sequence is TGTTCCAGCAGCCACTCCTACGAGCAGTACTTC. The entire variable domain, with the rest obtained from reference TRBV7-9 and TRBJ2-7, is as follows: DTGVSQNPRHKITKRGQNVTFRCDPISEHNRLYWYRQTLGQGPEFLTYFQNEAQLEKSRLLSDRFSAERPKGSFSTLEIQRTEQGDSAMYLCSSSHSYEQYFGPGTRLTVT.

CDR3 residues: CASSQAAGPSYEQYF. DNA of the CDR3: TGTGCCAGCAGCCAGGCCGCGGGGCCCTCCTACGAGCAGTACTTC. The chain couples TRBV14 to TRBJ2-7; TRBD2 might be the D (6 bases). The ends were cut back, 3 bases at V and 0 bases at J, with 12 bases in the middle. Looked up from germline, CDR1 is SGHDN and CDR2 is FVKESK. This CDR3 is 15 amino acids long.

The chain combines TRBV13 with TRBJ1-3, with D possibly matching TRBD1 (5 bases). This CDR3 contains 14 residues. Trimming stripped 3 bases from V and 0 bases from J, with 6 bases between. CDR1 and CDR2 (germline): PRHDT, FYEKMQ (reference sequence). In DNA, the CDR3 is TGTGCCAGCAGCTTGGACAACTCTGGAAACACCATATATTTT. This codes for CASSLDNSGNTIYF.

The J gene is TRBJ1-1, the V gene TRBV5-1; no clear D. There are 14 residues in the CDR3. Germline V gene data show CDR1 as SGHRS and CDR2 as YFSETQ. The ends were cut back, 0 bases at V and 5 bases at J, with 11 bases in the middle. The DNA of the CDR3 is TGCGCCAGCAGCTTGGGAGGGCTAGGTACTGAAGCTTTCTTT. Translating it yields CASSLGGLGTEAFF.